The 9 T cell receptor beta chains in this list originate from one sample, sequenced in a study of regulatory T cells in long-lasting Graves disease. Library construction for TCR beta used iRepertoire HTBI primers and Arm-PCR of CDR3 regions. TCRdb fed the multiplex PCR reads into MiXCR, producing one record per CDR3 protein. The data show roughly 700,000 distinct CDR3 sequences, around 30% seen once. Time point indicated: persistent/refractory GD, antithyroid drugs over 5 years with positive TRAb. Construction of the TCR library relied on RNA isolated from PBMCs. The material was peripheral blood mononuclear cells (PBMCs), obtained when the disease was refractory, from a patient treated with antithyroid drugs. The source is a female donor with Graves disease.

This clonotype appeared many times. The chain employs TRBV27 and TRBJ1-1, with TRBD1 identical over 8 bases. The V segment lost 5 bases and the J segment 5 bases; nucleotides outside the gene matches: 13. Germline CDR1 reads MNHEY; CDR2 reads SMNVEV (reference sequence). The CDR3 contains 16 residues. CDR3 DNA: TGTGCCAGCAGTCCCAATGGCCCAGGGGGCTTGACTGAAGCTTTCTTT. It translates to CASSPNGPGGLTEAFF.

This clonotype appeared a few times. This sequence joins TRBV30 and TRBJ1-1; no firm D call. The CDR3 is 13 amino acids. Germline-derived CDR1 and CDR2 are GTSNPN and SVGIG (reference sequence). Trimming stripped 0 bases from V and 8 bases from J, with 13 bases between. This CDR3 reads CAWSVKFGTEAFF. The DNA for the CDR3 is TGTGCCTGGAGTGTAAAATTCGGAACAGAAGCTTTCTTT.

This chain joins TRBV5-1 and TRBJ2-2, with a weak D call TRBD1 (6 bases). V was trimmed by 1 base and J by 1 base, leaving 8 bases between them. The CDR3 runs to 15 residues. Germline CDR1 and CDR2: SGHRS and YFSETQ. The CDR3 reads CASSLTGKNTGELFF. The CDR3 DNA reads TGCGCCAGCAGCTTGACAGGGAAGAACACCGGGGAGCTGTTTTTT.

This chain connects TRBV10-2 to TRBJ1-1; no reliable D call. The CDR3 has 16 amino acids. CDR1 and CDR2 from the germline V gene are WSHSY and SAAADI. V shed 0 bases and J shed 0 bases, with 11 bases lying between them. CDR3: CASSESVARLNTEAFF. The CDR3 bases are TGCGCCAGCAGTGAGTCGGTTGCGCGGCTGAACACTGAAGCTTTCTTT.

This clonotype has just a few counts. The gene calls are TRBV6-1 and TRBJ1-5; TRBD1 matches 9 bases. V was pared by 5 bases and J by 3 bases, with 11 bases of the junction left unmatched. This CDR3 is built from 17 residues. CDR1 and CDR2 from the germline V gene are MNHNS and SASEGT. CDR3 nucleotides: TGTGCCAGCAGTCCCCGGACAGGGGCCCACCCCAATCAGCCCCAGCATTTT. The encoded protein is CASSPRTGAHPNQPQHF.

This rearrangement joins TRBV20-1 to TRBJ1-4; D may be TRBD1 (6 bases). The V gene's germline CDR1 is DFQATT and CDR2 SNEGSKA (reference sequence). Deletions cut 6 bases from V and 7 bases from J, with 18 bases between. The CDR3 loop spans 14 amino acids. Here the CDR3 reads CSATQGSRGEKLFF. CDR3 bases: TGCAGTGCCACCCAGGGGAGCCGTGGTGAAAAACTGTTTTTT.

This clonotype was seen a few times. The J gene is TRBJ1-1, the V gene TRBV10-1; D call uncertain. Trimming removed 6 bases at V and 1 base at J, with 9 bases between. CDR3 length: 13 residues. In germline, CDR1 is WNHNN, CDR2 SYGVQD (reference sequence). This CDR3 reads CASRAYRNTEAFF. The CDR3 DNA sequence: TGCGCCAGCAGAGCATACAGGAACACTGAAGCTTTCTTT.

This clonotype appeared once. The chain has TRBV12-3 or TRBV12-4 and TRBJ1-3; possible D gene TRBD1, 6 bases. Trimming removed 4 bases from V and 3 bases from J, with 13 bases in between. The CDR3 loop spans 15 amino acids. CDR3 protein: CASSYWGARGNTIYF. In DNA form, the CDR3 reads TGTGCCAGCAGTTATTGGGGGGCCCGTGGAAACACCATATATTTT.

This chain links TRBV7-9 with TRBJ1-6; D is uncertain. This CDR3 region has 13 residues. Trimming removed 1 base from V and 10 bases from J, with 8 bases in between. Germline V gene lookup returns CDR1 SEHNR and CDR2 FQNEAQ (reference sequence). The CDR3 loop reads CASSLVEGSPLHF. The CDR3 DNA reads TGTGCCAGCAGCTTAGTTGAAGGGTCACCCCTCCACTTT. The full variable domain, in which reference TRBV7-9 and TRBJ1-6 provide the parts outside the CDR3, is DTGVSQNPRHKITKRGQNVTFRCDPISEHNRLYWYRQTLGQGPEFLTYFQNEAQLEKSRLLSDRFSAERPKGSFSTLEIQRTEQGDSAMYLCASSLVEGSPLHFGNGTRLTVT.